Listed below are T cell receptor beta chains from one sample, sequenced in a study of cytomegalovirus exposure and HLA in healthy donors. TCRdb keeps only in-frame clones here, not all; method: immunoSEQ multiplex PCR. The repertoire holds 55,000 to 90,000 clones, 70% to 80% seen once, with 5.5% to 7% in the top ten. The sequenced sample consisted of PBMCs. All receptors derive from a man in his fifties or sixties in good health and CMV-seronegative. CDR3s include the opening cysteine and the closing phenylalanine or tryptophan. The D gene is left open where the match is weak. Not every row has a clone size; where given, it reads once, few, many or a size class.

>TRBV11-2|NA|TRBD1|TRBJ2-7
TGTGCCAGCAGCGTCAATTCAGGGGGCGCGGGCTACGAGCAGTACTTC
CASSVNSGGAGYEQYF
>TRBV5-1|NA|TRBD2|TRBJ2-7
TGCGCCAGCAGGGAGGGGCTAGCGGGAGGGCCGGAGGAGCAGTACTTC
CASREGLAGGPEEQYF
>TRBV5-1|once|NA|TRBJ1-2
TGCGCCAGCAGCTTGAGTAGGGGAACGGATGGCTACACCTTC
CASSLSRGTDGYTF
>TRBV5-1|NA|TRBD1|TRBJ2-5
TGCGCCAGCAGCGTGGGACAGCAAGAGACCCAGTACTTC
CASSVGQQETQYF
>TRBV13|NA|NA|TRBJ2-1
TGTGCCAGCAGCTTACTTGGTAGCGGAAACAATGAGCAGTTCTTC
CASSLLGSGNNEQFF
>TRBV10-3|NA|TRBD1|TRBJ1-4
TGTGCCATCAGGGACAGGGAGTCTAATGAAAAACTGTTTTTT
CAIRDRESNEKLFF
>TRBV11-2|NA|NA|TRBJ2-7
TGTGCCAGCAGCTTAAGGGAAGACTACTTCTACGAGCAGTACTTC
CASSLREDYFYEQYF
>TRBV29-1|few|TRBD1|TRBJ2-1
TGCAGCGTTACCCCGACAGGGATTGAGCAGTTCTTC
CSVTPTGIEQFF
>TRBV12-5|NA|NA|TRBJ2-7
TGTGCTAGTGGTTCCCGCTCCTATAATTGGGAGCAGTACTTC
CASGSRSYNWEQYF
>TRBV4-3|NA|TRBD2|TRBJ2-2
TGCGCCAGCAGCCAACGGGCTAGCGGGAGAGACGCCTCGAGCACCGGGGAGCTGTTTTTT
CASSQRASGRDASSTGELFF
>TRBV2|NA|NA|TRBJ2-3
TGTGCCAGCAGTCTACAGGGTATGGGCACAGATACGCAGTATTTT
CASSLQGMGTDTQYF
>TRBV7-9|NA|NA|TRBJ1-2
TGTGCCAGCAGTAGGGGGGGGGCGTCCGGCTACACCTTC
CASSRGGASGYTF
>TRBV28|NA|NA|TRBJ2-3
TGTGCCAGCAGTTTATTAGCTAGCACAGATACGCAGTATTTT
CASSLLASTDTQYF
>TRBV28|NA|NA|TRBJ1-4
TGTGCCAGCAGCTTACGGGGGGGCGCCCGGAGTGAAAAACTGTTTTTT
CASSLRGGARSEKLFF
>TRBV19|NA|TRBD2|TRBJ2-1
TGTGCCAGTACCCGGACTAGCCCCTACAATGAGCAGTTCTTC
CASTRTSPYNEQFF
>TRBV4-2|NA|NA|TRBJ1-4
TGTGCCAGCAGCCAAGGAGGGAGGACTAATGAAAAACTGTTTTTT
CASSQGGRTNEKLFF
>TRBV5-4|NA|NA|TRBJ2-7
TGTGCCAGCAGCTCCCTGAGAGACAGCCCATACGAGCAGTACTTC
CASSSLRDSPYEQYF
>TRBV9|NA|NA|TRBJ1-6
TGTGCCAGCAGCTTCGGACGGGAAAATTCACCCCTCCACTTT
CASSFGRENSPLHF
>TRBV6-5|NA|TRBD1|TRBJ2-7
TGTGCCAGCAGTCTGAACAGGGGGCAAGGCGAGCAGTACTTC
CASSLNRGQGEQYF
>TRBV7-8|NA|NA|TRBJ1-5
TGTGCCAGCAGCTTACAGGGGATTCAGCCCCAGCATTTT
CASSLQGIQPQHF
>TRBV5-1|NA|NA|TRBJ1-2
TGCGCCAGCAGCTTGGTAGGAGAAAGGGGCTACACCTTC
CASSLVGERGYTF
>TRBV5-6|NA|TRBD2|TRBJ2-5
TGTGCCAGCAGCTTTCGACTAGCGGGGGGGCCGAGGGAGACCCAGTACTTC
CASSFRLAGGPRETQYF
>TRBV28|NA|TRBD1|TRBJ2-7
TGTGCCAGCAATCTAGACAGGGCCTACGAGCAGTACTTC
CASNLDRAYEQYF
>TRBV29-1|NA|TRBD1|TRBJ2-1
TGCAGCGTTGGGACAGGGACCCACAATGAGCAGTTCTTC
CSVGTGTHNEQFF
>TRBV29-1|NA|TRBD2|TRBJ2-7
TGCAGCGTTGGGGGGGGGACTAGCGGGAGTTACTACGAGCAGTACTTC
CSVGGGTSGSYYEQYF
>TRBV27|NA|TRBD2|TRBJ2-5
TGTGCCAGCACTAAGTCCGGCGGGAGCCCACTCGGAGAAGAGACCCAGTACTTC
CASTKSGGSPLGEETQYF
>TRBV5-1|NA|TRBD2|TRBJ2-1
TGCGCCAGCAGCTCTGGCGGGGGGCAACACAATGAGCAGTTCTTC
CASSSGGGQHNEQFF
>TRBV11-2|NA|NA|TRBJ2-1
TGTGCCAGCAGCTTAGGTCTCGATGAGCAGTTCTTC
CASSLGLDEQFF
>TRBV28|once|TRBD1|TRBJ1-2
TGTGCCAGTACGGACAGGACGAACTATGGCTACACCTTC
CASTDRTNYGYTF
>TRBV19|NA|NA|TRBJ1-4
TGTGCCAGTAGTATCTCGGCGGGGGGTGAAAAACTGTTTTTT
CASSISAGGEKLFF
>TRBV30|NA|NA|TRBJ2-7
TGTGCCTGGAATCTCCAAGCGGCAGGACCCGCCGAGCAGTACTTC
CAWNLQAAGPAEQYF
>TRBV12-5|NA|NA|TRBJ1-1
TGTGCTAGTGGCACGACTGCGAACACTGAAGCTTTCTTT
CASGTTANTEAFF
>TRBV5-1|NA|TRBD2|TRBJ2-1
TGCGCCAGCAGCTTTATTTCTCCCCTTAGCGGGAGTATGACCTACAATGAGCAGTTCTTC
CASSFISPLSGSMTYNEQFF
>TRBV6-1|few|NA|TRBJ1-1
TGTGCCAGCACCCGGCGGAGGAACACTGAAGCTTTCTTT
CASTRRRNTEAFF
>TRBV30|NA|TRBD2|TRBJ2-1
TGTGCCTGGAGTACCGCTGGGACTAGCGGGAGAGATGAGCAGTTCTTC
CAWSTAGTSGRDEQFF
>TRBV30|NA|NA|TRBJ2-7
TGTGCCTGGAGGCAGCCCGGTAGCGGCTACGAGCAGTACTTC
CAWRQPGSGYEQYF
>TRBV6-1|NA|TRBD2|TRBJ2-1
TGTGCCAGCAGTGAACAGGGCTTTGGACTAGCGGCCTTCTACAATGAGCAGTTCTTC
CASSEQGFGLAAFYNEQFF